The present T cell receptor (beta chain) was sequenced within a study of yellow fever vaccine responses in identical twins. General study points: The authors reported partly convergent, partly personalized vaccine responses in identical twins.

The CDR3 runs 14 residues. The ends were cut back, 5 bases at V and 2 bases at J, with 9 bases in the middle. The germline CDR1 and CDR2 sequences are SEHNR and FQNEAQ (reference sequence). TCRdb reprocessed the RT-PCR reads via MiXCR and lists one record per CDR3 protein. Of about 11,000 distinct CDR3 sequences in the sample, approximately 80% are singletons; the top ten hold about 7%. As to this clonotype: Its antigen is currently unknown.

The receptor comes from a woman younger than 35 who received the yellow fever vaccine. The chain uses TRBV7-9 and TRBJ2-2; maybe TRBD2 (5 bases). The sample here was T cells from blood (PBMCs), unsorted or a sorted subset (not recorded which), taken before or after yellow fever vaccination (not recorded which). The CDR3 loop is CASSPRLNTGELFF. The CDR3 nucleotides are TGTGCCAGCAGCCCCCGACTAAACACCGGGGAGCTGTTTTTT.